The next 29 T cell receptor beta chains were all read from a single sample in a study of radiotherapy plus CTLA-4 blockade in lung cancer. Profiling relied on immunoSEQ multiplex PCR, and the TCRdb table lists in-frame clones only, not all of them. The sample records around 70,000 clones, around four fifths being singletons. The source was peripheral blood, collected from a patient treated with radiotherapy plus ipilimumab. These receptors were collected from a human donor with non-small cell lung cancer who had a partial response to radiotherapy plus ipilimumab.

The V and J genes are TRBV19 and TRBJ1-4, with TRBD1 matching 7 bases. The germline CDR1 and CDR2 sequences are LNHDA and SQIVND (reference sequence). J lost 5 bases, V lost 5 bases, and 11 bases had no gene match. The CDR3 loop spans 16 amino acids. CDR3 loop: CASSPQPGQINEKLFF. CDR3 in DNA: TGTGCCAGTAGTCCACAACCGGGACAGATAAATGAAAAACTGTTTTTT.

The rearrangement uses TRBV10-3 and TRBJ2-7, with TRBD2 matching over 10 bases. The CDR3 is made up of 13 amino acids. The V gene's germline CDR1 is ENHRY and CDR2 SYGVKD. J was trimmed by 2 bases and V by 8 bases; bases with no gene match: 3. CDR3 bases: TGTGCCATCTCCCTAGCGGGAGCCTACGAGCAGTACTTC. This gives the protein CAISLAGAYEQYF.

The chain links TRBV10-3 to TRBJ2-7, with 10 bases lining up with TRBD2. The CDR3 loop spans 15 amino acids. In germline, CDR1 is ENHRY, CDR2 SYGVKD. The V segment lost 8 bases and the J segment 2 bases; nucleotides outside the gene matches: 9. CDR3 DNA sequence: TGTGCCATCCATGACGGACTAGCGGTTACCTACGAGCAGTACTTC. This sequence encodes CAIHDGLAVTYEQYF.

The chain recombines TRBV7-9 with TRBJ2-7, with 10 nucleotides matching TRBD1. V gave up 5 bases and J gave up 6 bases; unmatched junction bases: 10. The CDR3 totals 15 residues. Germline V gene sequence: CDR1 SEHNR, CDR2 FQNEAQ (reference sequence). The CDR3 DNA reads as TGTGCCAGCAGCCGCCAGACAGGGGGCGGGTCCGAGCAGTACTTC. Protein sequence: CASSRQTGGGSEQYF.

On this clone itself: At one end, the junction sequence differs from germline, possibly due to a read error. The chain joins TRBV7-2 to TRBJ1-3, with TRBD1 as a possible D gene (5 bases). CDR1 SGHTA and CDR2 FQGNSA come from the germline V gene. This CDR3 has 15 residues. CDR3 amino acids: CASSRSVGTGNTIYF. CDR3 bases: TGTGCCAGCAGCCGTAGCGTGGGGACTGGGAACACCATATATTTT.

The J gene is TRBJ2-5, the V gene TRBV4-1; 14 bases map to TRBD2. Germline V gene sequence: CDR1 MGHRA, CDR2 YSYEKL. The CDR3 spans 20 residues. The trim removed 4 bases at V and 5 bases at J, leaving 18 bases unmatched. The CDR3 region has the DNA TGCGCCAGCAGCCTCTTGGGACTAGCGGGAGAAGAAGGGGTGAGGGAGACCCAGTACTTC. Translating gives CASSLLGLAGEEGVRETQYF.

CDR3 in amino acids: CASSDLSGSNNEQFF. Written as DNA, the CDR3 is TGTGCCAGCAGTGACTTAAGCGGGAGCAACAATGAGCAGTTCTTC. The chain joins TRBV2 to TRBJ2-1, with 8 bases identical to TRBD2. The germline V gene has CDR1 SNHLY and CDR2 FYNNEI. CDR3 length equals 15 residues. Germline trimming cut 3 bases from V and 5 bases from J; bases unmatched to any gene: 6.

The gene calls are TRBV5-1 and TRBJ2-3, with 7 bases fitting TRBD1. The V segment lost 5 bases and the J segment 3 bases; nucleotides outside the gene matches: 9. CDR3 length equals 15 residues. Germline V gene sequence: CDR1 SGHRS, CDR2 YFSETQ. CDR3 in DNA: TGCGCCAGCAGTTATACAGGGGTGGGAACAGATACGCAGTATTTT. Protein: CASSYTGVGTDTQYF.

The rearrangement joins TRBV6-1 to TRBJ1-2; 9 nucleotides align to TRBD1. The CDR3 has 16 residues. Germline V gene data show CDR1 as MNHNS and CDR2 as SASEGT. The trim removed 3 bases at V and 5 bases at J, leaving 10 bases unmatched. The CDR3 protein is CASSDLAGTGIYGYTF. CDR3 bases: TGTGCCAGCAGTGATTTAGCCGGGACAGGGATATATGGCTACACCTTC.

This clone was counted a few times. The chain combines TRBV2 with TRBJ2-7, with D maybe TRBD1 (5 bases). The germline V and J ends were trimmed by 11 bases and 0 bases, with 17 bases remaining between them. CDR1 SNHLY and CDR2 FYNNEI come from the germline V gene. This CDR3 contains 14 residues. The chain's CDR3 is CAGARRASSYEQYF. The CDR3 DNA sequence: TGTGCCGGGGCCCGTAGGGCTAGCTCCTACGAGCAGTACTTC.

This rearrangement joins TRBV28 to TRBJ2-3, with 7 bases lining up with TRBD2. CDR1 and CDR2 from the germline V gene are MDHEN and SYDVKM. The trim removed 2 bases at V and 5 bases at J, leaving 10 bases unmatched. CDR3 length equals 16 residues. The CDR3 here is CASSLEGEGGRDTQYF. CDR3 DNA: TGTGCCAGCAGTTTAGAAGGGGAGGGAGGAAGAGATACGCAGTATTTT.

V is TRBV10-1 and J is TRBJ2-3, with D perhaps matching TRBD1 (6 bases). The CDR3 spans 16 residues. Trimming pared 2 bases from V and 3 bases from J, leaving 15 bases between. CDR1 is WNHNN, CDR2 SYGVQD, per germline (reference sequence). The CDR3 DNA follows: TGCGCCAGCAGTGAGGGCAGGGGCACAGATACAGATACGCAGTATTTT. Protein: CASSEGRGTDTDTQYF.

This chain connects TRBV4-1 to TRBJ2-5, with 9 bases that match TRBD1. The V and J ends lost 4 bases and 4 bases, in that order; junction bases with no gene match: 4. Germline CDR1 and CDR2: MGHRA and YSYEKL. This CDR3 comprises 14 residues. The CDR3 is CASSPQDRGETQYF. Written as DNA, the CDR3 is TGCGCCAGCAGCCCCCAGGACAGGGGAGAGACCCAGTACTTC.

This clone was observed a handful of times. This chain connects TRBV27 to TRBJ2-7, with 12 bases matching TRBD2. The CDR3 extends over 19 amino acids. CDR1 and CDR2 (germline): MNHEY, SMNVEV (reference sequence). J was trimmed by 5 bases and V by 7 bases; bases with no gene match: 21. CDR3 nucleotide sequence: TGTGCCAGCACTCCCCTGGGGGGAGGCCTAGCGGGAGGGCCAGACGAGCAGTACTTC. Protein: CASTPLGGGLAGGPDEQYF.

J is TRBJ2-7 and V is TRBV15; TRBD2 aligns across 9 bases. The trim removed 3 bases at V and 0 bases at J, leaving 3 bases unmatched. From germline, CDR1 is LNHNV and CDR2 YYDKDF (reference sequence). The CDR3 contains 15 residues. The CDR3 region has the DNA TGTGCCACCAGCAGGGGTAGCGGGAGCTCCTACGAGCAGTACTTC. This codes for CATSRGSGSSYEQYF.

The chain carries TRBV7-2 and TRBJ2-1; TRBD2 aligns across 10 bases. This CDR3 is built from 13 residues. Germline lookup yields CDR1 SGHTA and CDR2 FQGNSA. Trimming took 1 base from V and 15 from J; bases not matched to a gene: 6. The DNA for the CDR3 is TGTGCCAGCAGCTTAGTGCTAGCGGGAGTTCCGTTCTTC. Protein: CASSLVLAGVPFF.

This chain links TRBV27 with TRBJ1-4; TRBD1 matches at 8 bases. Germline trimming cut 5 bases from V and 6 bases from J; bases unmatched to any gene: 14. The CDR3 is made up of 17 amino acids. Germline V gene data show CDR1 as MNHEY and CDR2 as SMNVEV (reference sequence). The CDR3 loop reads CASSPRGHGPGDEKLFF. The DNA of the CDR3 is TGTGCCAGCAGTCCCAGGGGGCACGGGCCAGGCGATGAAAAACTGTTTTTT.

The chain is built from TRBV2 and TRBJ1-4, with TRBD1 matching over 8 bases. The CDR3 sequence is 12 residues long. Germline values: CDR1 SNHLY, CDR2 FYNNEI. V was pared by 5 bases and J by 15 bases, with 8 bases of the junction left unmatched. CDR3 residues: CASSSTGGALFF. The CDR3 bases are TGTGCCAGCAGTAGCACAGGGGGGGCGTTGTTTTTT. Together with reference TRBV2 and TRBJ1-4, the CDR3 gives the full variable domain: EPEVTQTPSHQVTQMGQEVILRCVPISNHLYFYWYRQILGQKVEFLVSFYNNEISEKSEIFDDQFSVERPDGSNFTLKIRSTKLEDSAMYFCASSSTGGALFFGSGTQLSVL.

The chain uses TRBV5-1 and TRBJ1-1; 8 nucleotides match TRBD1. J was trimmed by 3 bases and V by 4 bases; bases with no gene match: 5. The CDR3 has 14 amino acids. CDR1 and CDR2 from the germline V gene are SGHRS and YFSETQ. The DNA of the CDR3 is TGCGCCAGCAGCACTTCAGGGGGCTACACTGAAGCTTTCTTT. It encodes CASSTSGGYTEAFF.

CDR3 in amino acids: CATSLRGQASEQYF. The CDR3 bases are TGTGCCACCAGCCTCCGGGGACAGGCGTCCGAGCAGTACTTC. This chain connects TRBV15 to TRBJ2-7; 8 bases match TRBD1. Trimming took 5 bases from V and 6 from J; bases not matched to a gene: 9. Germline V CDR1 and CDR2: LNHNV, YYDKDF (reference sequence). The CDR3 covers 14 residues. The whole variable domain, remainder taken from reference TRBV15 and TRBJ2-7, is DAMVIQNPRYQVTQFGKPVTLSCSQTLNHNVMYWYQQKSSQAPKLLFHYYDKDFNNEADTPDNFQSRRPNTSFCFLDIRSPGLGDTAMYLCATSLRGQASEQYFGPGTRLTVT.

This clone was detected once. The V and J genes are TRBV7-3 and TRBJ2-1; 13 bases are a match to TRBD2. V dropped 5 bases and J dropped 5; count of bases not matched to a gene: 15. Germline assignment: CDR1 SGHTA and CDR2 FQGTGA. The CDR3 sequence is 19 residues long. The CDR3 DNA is TGTGCCAGCAGCCAGGTACTAGCGGGAGGGCCTTCGACCGACAATGAGCAGTTCTTC. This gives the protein CASSQVLAGGPSTDNEQFF.

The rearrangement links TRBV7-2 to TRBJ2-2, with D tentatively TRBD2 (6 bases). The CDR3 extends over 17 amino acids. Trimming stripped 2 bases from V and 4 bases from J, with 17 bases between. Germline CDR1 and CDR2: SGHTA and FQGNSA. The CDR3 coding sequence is TGTGCCAGCAGCTTAAGACAGTTCCGGGAGCTCACCGGGGAGCTGTTTTTT. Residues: CASSLRQFRELTGELFF.

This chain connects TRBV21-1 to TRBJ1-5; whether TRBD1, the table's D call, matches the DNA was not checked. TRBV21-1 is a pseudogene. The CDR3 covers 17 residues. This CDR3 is CARTGTAANLSNQPQHF. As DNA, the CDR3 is TGTGCCAGAACTGGGACAGCGGCCAACCTTAGCAATCAGCCCCAGCATTTT.

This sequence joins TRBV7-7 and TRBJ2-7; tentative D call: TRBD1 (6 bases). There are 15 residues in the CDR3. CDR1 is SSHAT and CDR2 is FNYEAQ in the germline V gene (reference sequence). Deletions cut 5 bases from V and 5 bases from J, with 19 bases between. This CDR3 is CASSPPGQGLNEQYF. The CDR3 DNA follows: TGTGCCAGCAGCCCCCCCGGTCAGGGGTTAAACGAGCAGTACTTC.

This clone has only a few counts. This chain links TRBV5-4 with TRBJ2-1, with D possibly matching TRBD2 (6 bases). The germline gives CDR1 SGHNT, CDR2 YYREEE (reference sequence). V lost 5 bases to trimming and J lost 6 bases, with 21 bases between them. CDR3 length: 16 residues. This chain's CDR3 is CASSPREGGPFNEQFF. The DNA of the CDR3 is TGTGCCAGCAGTCCTAGAGAGGGAGGCCCCTTCAATGAGCAGTTCTTC.

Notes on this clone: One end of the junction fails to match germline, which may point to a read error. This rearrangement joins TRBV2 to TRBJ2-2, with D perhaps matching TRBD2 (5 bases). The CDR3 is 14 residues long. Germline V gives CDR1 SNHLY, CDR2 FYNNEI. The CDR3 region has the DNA TGTGCCAGCAGTGAGGGTGACTACACCGGGGAGCCGTTTTTT. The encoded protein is CASSEGDYTGEPFF.

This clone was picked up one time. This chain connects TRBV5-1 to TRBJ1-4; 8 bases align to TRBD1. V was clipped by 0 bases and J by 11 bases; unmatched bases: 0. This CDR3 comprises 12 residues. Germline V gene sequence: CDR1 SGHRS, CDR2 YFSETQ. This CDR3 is CASSLDRGKLFF. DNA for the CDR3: TGCGCCAGCAGCTTGGACAGGGGGAAACTGTTTTTT.

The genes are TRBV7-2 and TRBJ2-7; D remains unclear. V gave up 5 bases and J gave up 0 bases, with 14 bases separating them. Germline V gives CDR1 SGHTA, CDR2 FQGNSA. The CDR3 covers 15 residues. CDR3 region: CASSRVHSNSYEQYF. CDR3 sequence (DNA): TGTGCCAGCAGCCGGGTCCATAGTAACTCCTACGAGCAGTACTTC. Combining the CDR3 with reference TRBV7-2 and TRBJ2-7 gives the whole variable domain GAGVSQSPSNKVTEKGKDVELRCDPISGHTALYWYRQSLGQGLEFLIYFQGNSAPDKSGLPSDRFSAERTGGSVSTLTIQRTQQEDSAVYLCASSRVHSNSYEQYFGPGTRLTVT.

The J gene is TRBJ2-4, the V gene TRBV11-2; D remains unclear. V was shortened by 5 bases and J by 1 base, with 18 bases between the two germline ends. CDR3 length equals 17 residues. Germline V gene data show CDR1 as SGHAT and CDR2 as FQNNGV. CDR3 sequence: CASSPVALEWAKNIQYF. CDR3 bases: TGTGCCAGCAGCCCTGTCGCCTTAGAGTGGGCCAAAAACATTCAGTACTTC.